Following are 27 T cell receptor beta chains from one sample sequenced in a study of identical twins. TCRdb fed the 5' RACE reads into MiXCR, producing one record per CDR3 protein. This table has a few hundred thousand distinct CDR3 sequences, 14% appearing once. These data were likewise used in another study, on yellow fever vaccine responses in identical twins.

The sample comprised CD4+ T cells sorted from blood. The receptors shown here come from a young woman in good health.

This clonotype was seen only a few times. The chain employs TRBV6-5 and TRBJ2-7; D is perhaps TRBD2 (5 bases). Trimming cost V 0 bases and J 2 bases, with 11 bases left between them. The germline V gene encodes CDR1 MNHEY and CDR2 SVGAGI. The CDR3 has 15 residues. The CDR3 DNA sequence: TGTGCCAGCAGTTACTCGGCGGAGGTACCCTACGAGCAGTACTTC. Its protein product is CASSYSAEVPYEQYF.

This clonotype has ten or more counts. The rearrangement joins TRBV12-3 or TRBV12-4 to TRBJ2-2; unclear D gene. V dropped 6 bases and J dropped 2 bases, with 10 bases sitting between them. This CDR3 is 14 amino acids long. CDR3 nucleotides: TGTGCCAGCAGGGTCACCACCAACACCGGGGAGCTGTTTTTT. It yields the protein CASRVTTNTGELFF.

This clonotype came up a few times. The chain carries TRBV20-1 and TRBJ2-3, with unresolved D. The V and J ends lost 1 base and 0 bases respectively, with 8 bases between them. CDR1 is DFQATT, CDR2 SNEGSKA, per germline (reference sequence). The CDR3 is 14 residues long. CDR3 in amino acids: CSARGYASTDTQYF. The CDR3 coding sequence is TGCAGTGCTAGAGGGTACGCCAGCACAGATACGCAGTATTTT.

A few counts support this clonotype. This rearrangement joins TRBV28 to TRBJ1-2, with D perhaps matching TRBD1 (6 bases). Germline assignment: CDR1 MDHEN and CDR2 SYDVKM. The ends were cut back, 11 bases at V and 3 bases at J, with 10 bases in the middle. This CDR3 comprises 11 residues. CDR3 nucleotides: TGTGCCGCGAGGACAGACTATGGCTACACCTTC. This encodes CAARTDYGYTF.

This clonotype was seen a handful of times. The chain joins TRBV28 to TRBJ1-5, with 10 bases matching TRBD1. J was trimmed by 7 bases and V by 6 bases; bases with no gene match: 0. The germline gives CDR1 MDHEN, CDR2 SYDVKM. This CDR3 is built from 12 residues. CDR3 region: CASRTGGQPQHF. The CDR3 DNA sequence: TGTGCCAGCAGGACAGGGGGCCAGCCCCAGCATTTT.

The chain uses TRBV7-2 and TRBJ1-2; D unresolved. V lost 5 bases to trimming and J lost 2 bases, with 12 bases between them. The CDR3 has 14 amino acids. Germline V lookup: CDR1 SGHTA, CDR2 FQGNSA. The CDR3 protein is CASSPGGNNYGYTF. DNA for the CDR3: TGTGCCAGCAGCCCCGGTGGAAACAACTATGGCTACACCTTC.

This clonotype was found a few times. CDR3 DNA: TGCAGTGCTCAAGACAGGGGCAGGAAGAACACTGAAGCTTTCTTT. Protein: CSAQDRGRKNTEAFF. This rearrangement joins TRBV20-1 to TRBJ1-1, with 8 bases that match TRBD1. This CDR3 is built from 15 residues. Germline values: CDR1 DFQATT, CDR2 SNEGSKA (reference sequence). V dropped 5 bases and J dropped 1; count of bases not matched to a gene: 9.

The sample holds a few counts of this clonotype. This chain joins TRBV7-9 and TRBJ2-7, with D possibly matching TRBD1 (5 bases). The CDR3 runs to 14 residues. The germline V and J ends were trimmed by 6 bases and 7 bases, with 19 bases remaining between them. Germline CDR1 reads SEHNR; CDR2 reads FQNEAQ (reference sequence). Written as DNA, the CDR3 is TGTGCCAGCAGTACAATCTTGGGGCGGTCGGAGCAGTACTTC. Encoded protein: CASSTILGRSEQYF.

The V call is TRBV5-5, the J call TRBJ2-6; D call uncertain. Germline V gene data show CDR1 as SGHKS and CDR2 as YYEKEE (reference sequence). CDR3 length equals 15 residues. Trimming removed 4 bases at V and 3 bases at J, with 11 bases between. The CDR3 region is CASSPMGFGANVLTF. DNA for the CDR3: TGTGCCAGCAGCCCCATGGGTTTTGGGGCCAACGTCCTGACTTTC. Together with reference TRBV5-5 and TRBJ2-6, the CDR3 gives the full variable domain: DAGVTQSPTHLIKTRGQQVTLRCSPISGHKSVSWYQQVLGQGPQFIFQYYEKEERGRGNFPDRFSARQFPNYSSELNVNALLLGDSALYLCASSPMGFGANVLTFGAGSRLTVL.

In this sample, this clonotype turned up a few times. This CDR3 reads CSARNGRDPREQFF. The CDR3 DNA reads as TGCAGTGCTAGAAATGGCAGGGATCCTCGTGAGCAGTTCTTC. The chain has TRBV20-1 and TRBJ2-1; TRBD1 might be the D (5 bases). Per the germline V gene, CDR1 is DFQATT and CDR2 is SNEGSKA (reference sequence). V lost 2 bases and J lost 9, with 17 bases in between. The CDR3 covers 14 residues.

This chain connects TRBV20-1 to TRBJ2-7; 7 nucleotides agree with TRBD2. There are 14 residues in the CDR3. In germline, CDR1 is DFQATT, CDR2 SNEGSKA (reference sequence). J lost 2 bases, V lost 6 bases, and 10 bases had no gene match. The CDR3 DNA follows: TGCAGTGCGCCAAAACCGGGGGGTCCCTACGAGCAGTACTTC. It specifies CSAPKPGGPYEQYF.

This clonotype has just a few counts. The J gene is TRBJ2-7, the V gene TRBV5-1; D remains ambiguous. Trimming took off 0 bases at V and 2 bases at J, with 6 bases between the two ends. This CDR3 contains 13 residues. CDR1 is SGHRS and CDR2 is YFSETQ in the germline V gene. CDR3 in DNA: TGCGCCAGCAGCTTGGGAAACACCTACGAGCAGTACTTC. Amino acid sequence: CASSLGNTYEQYF.

The gene calls are TRBV10-3 and TRBJ2-7; TRBD1 is a possible D gene (6 bases). Germline CDR1 is ENHRY and CDR2 is SYGVKD. V was pared by 5 bases and J by 3 bases, with 11 bases between. This CDR3 comprises 13 residues. The CDR3 reads CAISPTGNYEQYF. In DNA, the CDR3 is TGTGCCATCAGTCCCACAGGGAACTACGAGCAGTACTTC.

This clonotype was detected a few times. The gene calls are TRBV19 and TRBJ1-5; D ambiguous. The length of the CDR3 is 14 residues. Per germline, CDR1 LNHDA and CDR2 SQIVND (reference sequence). V shed 0 bases and J shed 1 base, with 4 bases lying between them. DNA of the CDR3: TGTGCCAGTAGTATAGAAGGCAGCAATCAGCCCCAGCATTTT. This encodes CASSIEGSNQPQHF.

This clonotype was observed at least ten times. J is TRBJ2-4 and V is TRBV12-3 or TRBV12-4; D not certain. The V end was cut by 6 bases, the J end by 2 bases, with 11 bases between. This CDR3 comprises 14 residues. The CDR3 is CASSVTTTKNIQYF. The CDR3 nucleotides read TGTGCCAGCAGCGTAACAACTACCAAAAACATTCAGTACTTC.

The chain uses TRBV2 and TRBJ2-3; tentatively, D is TRBD2 (5 bases). Germline CDR1 reads SNHLY; CDR2 reads FYNNEI. The V and J ends lost 8 bases and 7 bases respectively, with 13 bases between them. This CDR3 is built from 12 residues. As DNA, the CDR3 is TGTGCCAGCGATCGGGGTCCTAATACGCAGTATTTT. Translating gives CASDRGPNTQYF.

V is TRBV7-2 and J is TRBJ1-4; D unresolved. The CDR3 contains 15 residues. Germline V gene data show CDR1 as SGHTA and CDR2 as FQGNSA. V lost 7 bases to trimming and J lost 7 bases, with 19 bases between them. CDR3 loop: CASTPAGKGPEKLFF. DNA of the CDR3: TGTGCCAGCACCCCCGCGGGAAAGGGCCCTGAAAAACTGTTTTTT.

In its sample, this clonotype was seen many times. In DNA, the CDR3 is TGTGCCAGCAGAGGACAGATGAACACTGAAGCTTTCTTT. Protein product: CASRGQMNTEAFF. The chain couples TRBV2 to TRBJ1-1, with D perhaps matching TRBD1 (6 bases). This CDR3 has 13 amino acids. The germline V gene has CDR1 SNHLY and CDR2 FYNNEI. The V and J ends lost 6 bases and 0 bases respectively, with 8 bases between them.

The rearrangement uses TRBV19 and TRBJ2-3, with TRBD1 as a possible D gene (6 bases). The V gene lost 5 bases and the J gene lost 1 base, with 16 bases spanning the gap. There are 16 residues in the CDR3. CDR1 and CDR2 (germline): LNHDA, SQIVND (reference sequence). CDR3 sequence reads: CASSLPGKGGTDTQYF. The CDR3 region has the DNA TGTGCCAGTAGTCTGCCCGGGAAGGGGGGCACAGATACGCAGTATTTT.

This clonotype occurred many times. The chain has TRBV5-1 and TRBJ2-1; TRBD1 aligns across 9 bases. The V and J ends lost 4 bases and 8 bases, in that order; junction bases with no gene match: 10. The length of the CDR3 is 15 residues. The germline V gene has CDR1 SGHRS and CDR2 YFSETQ. In nucleotides, the CDR3 is TGCGCCAGCAGCCCGTTGGGGACAGGGTACTATGAGCAGTTCTTC. It is translated as CASSPLGTGYYEQFF.

The CDR3 sequence: CASSLTGTTYGYTF. The CDR3 nucleotides are TGCGCCAGCAGCTTGACAGGCACGACCTATGGCTACACCTTC. V and J are TRBV5-1 and TRBJ1-2; the D gene is possibly TRBD1 (5 bases). Trimming stripped 1 base from V and 4 bases from J, with 11 bases between. Germline V gives CDR1 SGHRS, CDR2 YFSETQ. The CDR3 spans 14 residues.

In this sample, this clonotype turned up a few times. V usage is TRBV2 and J usage is TRBJ2-1; 8 bases map to TRBD2. V dropped 1 base and J dropped 7; count of bases not matched to a gene: 9. In germline, CDR1 is SNHLY, CDR2 FYNNEI. CDR3 length: 16 residues. The chain's CDR3 is CASSEVSSGATNEQFF. CDR3 sequence (DNA): TGTGCCAGCAGTGAAGTAAGTAGCGGGGCTACGAATGAGCAGTTCTTC.

The V call is TRBV20-1, the J call TRBJ2-5, with D maybe TRBD1 (7 bases). The germline V gene has CDR1 DFQATT and CDR2 SNEGSKA (reference sequence). The CDR3 extends over 15 amino acids. Trimming left V 3 bases short and J 5 bases short, with 19 bases between. CDR3 in DNA: TGCAGTGCTAGTTCGGGCAGGCCAGGGGGGGAGACCCAGTACTTC. It translates to CSASSGRPGGETQYF.

This clonotype has just a few counts. The J gene is TRBJ1-1, the V gene TRBV27; D might be TRBD1 (5 bases). Germline assignment: CDR1 MNHEY and CDR2 SMNVEV (reference sequence). The CDR3 covers 15 residues. V shed 4 bases and J shed 3 bases, with 15 bases lying between them. The CDR3 spells CASSSQAGRYTEAFF. The CDR3 coding sequence is TGTGCCAGCAGTTCCCAGGCAGGGAGGTACACTGAAGCTTTCTTT.

V usage is TRBV5-1 and J usage is TRBJ1-4, with D possibly being TRBD1 (6 bases). Germline assignment: CDR1 SGHRS and CDR2 YFSETQ. V lost 5 bases and J lost 6, with 11 bases in between. This CDR3 has 13 residues. CDR3 residues: CASSRGRDEKLFF. The CDR3 region has the DNA TGCGCCAGCAGTCGGGGGCGCGATGAAAAACTGTTTTTT.

V is TRBV20-1 and J is TRBJ2-3; D is perhaps TRBD2 (6 bases). This CDR3 contains 12 residues. Germline CDR1 and CDR2: DFQATT and SNEGSKA (reference sequence). The V end lost 6 bases, the J end lost 5 bases, and 12 bases lay between the germline ends. CDR3 coding DNA: TGCAGTGCAGGGGACTCGGGAGATACGCAGTATTTT. It specifies CSAGDSGDTQYF.

Ten or more counts support this clonotype. The chain couples TRBV12-3 or TRBV12-4 to TRBJ1-5; D gene unclear. The CDR3 has 15 amino acids. Trimming removed 3 bases at V and 0 bases at J, with 9 bases between. The CDR3 DNA is TGTGCCAGCAGTTTTGATGGGGATAGCAATCAGCCCCAGCATTTT. This sequence encodes CASSFDGDSNQPQHF.